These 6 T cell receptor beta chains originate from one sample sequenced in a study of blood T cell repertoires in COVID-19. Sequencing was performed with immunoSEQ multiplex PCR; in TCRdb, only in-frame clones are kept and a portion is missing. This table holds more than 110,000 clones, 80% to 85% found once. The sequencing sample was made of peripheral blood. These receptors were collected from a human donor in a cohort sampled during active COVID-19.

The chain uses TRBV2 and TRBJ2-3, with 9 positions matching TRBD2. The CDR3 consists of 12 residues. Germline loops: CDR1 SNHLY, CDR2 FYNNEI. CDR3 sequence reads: CMATSGEDTQYF. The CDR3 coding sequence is TGTATGGCGACTAGCGGTGAAGATACGCAGTATTTT.

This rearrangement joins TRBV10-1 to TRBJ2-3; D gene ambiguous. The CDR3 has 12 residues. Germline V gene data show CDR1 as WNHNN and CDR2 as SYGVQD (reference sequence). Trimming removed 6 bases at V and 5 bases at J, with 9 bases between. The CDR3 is CASSNTGDTQYF. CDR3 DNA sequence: TGCGCCAGCAGCAATACGGGAGATACGCAGTATTTT.

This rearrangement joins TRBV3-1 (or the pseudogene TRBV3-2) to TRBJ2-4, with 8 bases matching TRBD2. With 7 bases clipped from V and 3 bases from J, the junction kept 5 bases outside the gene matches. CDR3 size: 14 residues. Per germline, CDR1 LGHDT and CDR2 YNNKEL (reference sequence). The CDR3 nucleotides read TGTGCCAGCATCATGAGCGGGGGCAAAAACATTCAGTACTTC. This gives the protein CASIMSGGKNIQYF.

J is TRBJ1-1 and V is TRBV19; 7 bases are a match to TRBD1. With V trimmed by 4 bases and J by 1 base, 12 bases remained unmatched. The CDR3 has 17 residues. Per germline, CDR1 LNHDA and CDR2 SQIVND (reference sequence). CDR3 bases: TGTGCCAGTAGTAAGCCCGGGACAGCCACCCCGAACACTGAAGCTTTCTTT. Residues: CASSKPGTATPNTEAFF.

In nucleotides, the CDR3 is TGTGCCAGCAGTTTCGGGAAGGGAGGTGGAAGCAATCAGCCCCAGCATTTT. Amino acid sequence: CASSFGKGGGSNQPQHF. The rearrangement links TRBV28 to TRBJ1-5, with D uncertain. Per germline, CDR1 MDHEN and CDR2 SYDVKM. The V and J ends lost 3 bases and 1 base respectively, with 16 bases between them. This CDR3 has 17 amino acids.

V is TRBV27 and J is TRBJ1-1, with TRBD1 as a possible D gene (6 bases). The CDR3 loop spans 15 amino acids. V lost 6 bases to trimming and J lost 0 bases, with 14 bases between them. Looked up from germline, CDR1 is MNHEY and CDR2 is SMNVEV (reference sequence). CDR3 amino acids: CASRKLTGLNTEAFF. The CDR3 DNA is TGTGCCAGCAGAAAACTCACAGGGTTGAACACTGAAGCTTTCTTT.